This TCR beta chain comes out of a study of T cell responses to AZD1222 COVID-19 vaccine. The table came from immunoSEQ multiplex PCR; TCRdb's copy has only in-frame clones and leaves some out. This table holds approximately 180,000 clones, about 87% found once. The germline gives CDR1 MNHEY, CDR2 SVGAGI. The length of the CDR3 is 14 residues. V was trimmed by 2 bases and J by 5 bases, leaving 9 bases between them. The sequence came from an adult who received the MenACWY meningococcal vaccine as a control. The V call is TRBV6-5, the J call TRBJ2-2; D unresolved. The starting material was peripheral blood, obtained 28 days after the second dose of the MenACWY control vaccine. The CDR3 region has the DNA TGTGCCAGCAGTTACAGCAGGATTACCGGGGAGCTGTTTTTT. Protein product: CASSYSRITGELFF.